This record concerns one T cell receptor beta chain sequence. This sample is part of a study of tumor T cells in aggressive B-cell lymphoma. Profiled with immunoSEQ multiplex PCR; TCRdb holds only in-frame clones, not every one. This table has about 4,500 clones, more than 75% appearing once. This TCR was sampled from an adult with diffuse large B cell lymphoma. The sample consisted of tumor tissue.

DNA of the CDR3: TGCGCCAGCAGCCAAGTGCCAGGCAACTCTGGGGCCAACGTCCTGACTTTC. Translating gives CASSQVPGNSGANVLTF. The chain couples TRBV4-1 to TRBJ2-6, with D uncertain. The V end lost 1 base, the J end lost 0 bases, and 10 bases lay between the germline ends. CDR1 and CDR2 (germline): MGHRA, YSYEKL. This CDR3 has 17 amino acids.